The present T cell receptor beta chain was sequenced within a study of tumor-infiltrating lymphocytes in primary liver carcinoma. Study-level findings and limits: Against blood, tumors held a significantly higher top-250-clone fraction (p = 0.039).

For this clonotype: No antigen is known for it.

The study extracted blood RNA from unsorted whole blood and also extracted germline DNA. From approximately 530 ng of total RNA, TCR beta-specific cDNA was reverse-transcribed using a constant-region primer. Libraries covering TCR beta were generated through three nested multiplex PCR rounds (using a slightly modified ARM-PCR). Forward primers for TRBV1-TRBV30 and a C-beta reverse primer served the first two PCR rounds, at roughly 10 cycles each. Each CDR3 protein gets one entry after TCRdb re-called the multiplex PCR reads with MiXCR. The sample consists of about 310,000 distinct CDR3 sequences, about 60% of them appearing once. V gave up 5 bases and J gave up 6 bases; unmatched junction bases: 14. There are 19 residues in the CDR3. Germline CDR1 SGHRS, CDR2 YFSETQ.

The rearrangement uses TRBV5-1 and TRBJ2-1; TRBD2 matches at 16 bases. The receptor's source is a man aged 35 to 55 with primary liver carcinoma and hepatitis B virus infection. Sequencing was done on a sample of peripheral blood. The CDR3 DNA follows: TGCGCCAGCAGTCGCAAGGGCGAGGGACTAGCGGGAGGGCCCAATGAGCAGTTCTTC. Amino acids: CASSRKGEGLAGGPNEQFF. The full variable domain, rest sourced from reference TRBV5-1 and TRBJ2-1, is KAGVTQTPRYLIKTRGQQVTLSCSPISGHRSVSWYQQTPGQGLQFLFEYFSETQRNKGNFPGRFSGRQFSNSRSEMNVSTLELGDSALYLCASSRKGEGLAGGPNEQFFGPGTRLTVL.